The rows below give T cell receptor beta chains drawn from one sample of a study of OX40 agonist ivuxolimab in advanced cancers. Repertoires were generated with immunoSEQ multiplex PCR, while TCRdb's copy carries only in-frame clones and drops some. This sample has fewer than 85,000 clones, with 80% to 90% found just once. The sample was CD4+ or CD8+ T cells sorted from blood, taken in a trial of the OX40 agonist ivuxolimab. The receptors shown here come from an adult with an advanced solid tumor such as melanoma, head and neck, liver or kidney cancer. The CDR3 runs from the conserved cysteine through the conserved F or W. A D gene is named only where the DNA matches it firmly.

D: TRBD1
J: TRBJ2-7
V: TRBV7-9
CDR3: CASSLTGGAGLYEQYF
DNA: TGTGCCAGCAGCTTAACAGGGGGCGCGGGGCTCTACGAGCAGTACTTC

D: TRBD2
J: TRBJ2-1
V: TRBV11-3
CDR3: CASSRRGAGGGSYNEQFF
DNA: TGTGCCAGCAGCCGCCGAGGGGCGGGAGGGGGCTCCTACAATGAGCAGTTCTTC

D: TRBD1
J: TRBJ1-5
V: TRBV28
CDR3: CASSQLKYTGGIGQPQHF
DNA: TGTGCCAGCAGTCAGTTGAAATACACAGGGGGGATCGGTCAGCCCCAGCATTTT

D: -
J: TRBJ1-1
V: TRBV4-3
CDR3: CASSLVGDEAFF
DNA: TGCGCCAGCAGCCTCGTTGGGGACGAAGCTTTCTTT

D: -
J: TRBJ2-1
V: TRBV5-8
CDR3: CASRFRFGEQFF
DNA: TGTGCCAGCAGATTCAGGTTCGGTGAGCAGTTCTTC

D: TRBD1
J: TRBJ1-2
V: TRBV19
CDR3: CASMDRANYGYTF
DNA: TGTGCCAGTATGGACAGGGCCAACTATGGCTACACCTTC

D: -
J: TRBJ2-7
V: TRBV19
CDR3: CATSDGSYEQYF
DNA: TGTGCCACTTCCGACGGCTCCTACGAGCAGTACTTC

D: -
J: TRBJ1-5
V: TRBV9
CDR3: CASSVDQSQNQPQHF
DNA: TGTGCCAGCAGCGTAGACCAGAGTCAGAATCAGCCCCAGCATTTT

D: -
J: TRBJ2-7
V: TRBV11-1
CDR3: CASSEDRPYEQYF
DNA: TGTGCCAGCAGCGAGGACCGACCCTACGAGCAGTACTTC

D: -
J: TRBJ2-1
V: TRBV6-1
CDR3: CAAKGGFDAYNEQFF
DNA: TGTGCCGCCAAAGGGGGGTTCGATGCTTACAATGAGCAGTTCTTC

D: TRBD2
J: TRBJ2-5
V: TRBV18
CDR3: CASSPPKAGGFQETQYF
DNA: TGTGCCAGCTCACCACCGAAAGCGGGAGGCTTCCAAGAGACCCAGTACTTC

D: -
J: TRBJ2-4
V: TRBV19
CDR3: CASSTQMKGIQYF
DNA: TGTGCCAGTAGTACTCAGATGAAGGGCATTCAGTACTTC